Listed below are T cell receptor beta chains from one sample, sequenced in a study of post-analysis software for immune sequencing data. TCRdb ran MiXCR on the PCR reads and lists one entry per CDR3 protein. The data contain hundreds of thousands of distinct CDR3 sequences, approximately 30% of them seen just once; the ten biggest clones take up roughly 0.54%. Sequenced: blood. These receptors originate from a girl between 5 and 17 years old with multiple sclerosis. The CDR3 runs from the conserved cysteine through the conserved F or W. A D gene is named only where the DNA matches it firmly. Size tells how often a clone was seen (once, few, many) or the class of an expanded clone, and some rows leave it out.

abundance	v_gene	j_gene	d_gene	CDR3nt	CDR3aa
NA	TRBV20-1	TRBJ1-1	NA	TGCAGTGCCCCCACAGTTAACACTGAAGCTTTCTTT	CSAPTVNTEAFF
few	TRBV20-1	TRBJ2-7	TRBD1	TGCAGTGCTAGAGATTATGGGACAGGTCCCTACGAGCAGTACTTC	CSARDYGTGPYEQYF
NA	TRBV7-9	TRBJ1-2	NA	TGTGCCACTGACGGGGTGGACTATGGCTACACCTTC	CATDGVDYGYTF
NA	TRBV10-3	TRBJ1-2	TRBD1	TGTGCCAAGACTCGTGGACAGGGGGATGGCTACACCTTC	CAKTRGQGDGYTF
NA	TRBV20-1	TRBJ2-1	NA	TGCAGTGCCCCGAGGGGGGGCCCCTACAATGAGCAGTTCTTC	CSAPRGGPYNEQFF
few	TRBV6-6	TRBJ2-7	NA	TGTGCCAGCAGTCGGGACACCCAGAGGTTCTACGAGCAGTACTTC	CASSRDTQRFYEQYF
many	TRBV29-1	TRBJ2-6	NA	TGCAGCGTACAAAGCTCTGGGGCCAACGTCCTGACTTTC	CSVQSSGANVLTF
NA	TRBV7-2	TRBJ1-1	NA	TGTACCAGCAGCTTACAGAGGGGGGCGTTTCTTGCTGAAGCTTTCTTT	CTSSLQRGAFLAEAFF
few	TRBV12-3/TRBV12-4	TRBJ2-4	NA	TGTGCCAGCAGGGGGGGCGAAGCCATTCAGTACTTC	CASRGGEAIQYF
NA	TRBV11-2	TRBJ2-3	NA	TGTGCCAGCAGCTTGAGGATCGGGGCAGATACGCAGTATTTT	CASSLRIGADTQYF